The clone carrying this T cell receptor (beta chain) was found a few times. Its antigen is not known. The entry originates in a study of blood T cells in healthy people across ages. The trim removed 6 bases at V and 5 bases at J, leaving 12 bases unmatched. Germline CDR1 MNHNY, CDR2 SVGAGI (reference sequence). The CDR3 is made up of 15 amino acids. Combining a sample-barcoded 5' primer with a J-beta primer mix, a second PCR ran for 7 to 11 cycles. Tags on each cDNA molecule came from a template-switch adaptor with 12 random nucleotides. TCRdb ran MiXCR on the 5' RACE reads and lists one entry per CDR3 protein. The data contain 1 million to 1.2 million distinct CDR3 sequences, roughly two fifths of them seen just once; the ten biggest clones take up about 12%. General study results and limits: Older individuals had lower TCR beta diversity per million T cells (the decline was roughly linear).

The genes are TRBV6-6 and TRBJ1-2, with 7 nucleotides matching TRBD1. This TCR derives from a man aged 18 to 30 in good health. Sequenced input: blood. The CDR3, as DNA: TGTGCCAGCAGACCCGGTCTTGACAGGGAATATGGCTACACCTTC. It yields the protein CASRPGLDREYGYTF.